Sequencing of this TCR beta chain was carried out in a study of ipilimumab plus nivolumab after autologous stem cell transplantation. Data came from immunoSEQ multiplex PCR; TCRdb stores just in-frame clones and leaves some out. The sample shows about 19,000 clones, 81% of them seen only once. Germline V lookup: CDR1 SGHRS, CDR2 YFSETQ. The V end lost 0 bases, the J end lost 2 bases, and 11 bases lay between the germline ends. The CDR3 contains 15 residues. Sequencing was performed on PBMCs, taken in a trial of ipilimumab plus nivolumab as post-transplant consolidation. The gene calls are TRBV5-1 and TRBJ1-2; the D gene is possibly TRBD1 (5 bases). This receptor was identified in a male donor with diffuse large B-cell lymphoma. The CDR3 DNA reads as TGCGCCAGCAGCTTGGGTGGGGCTGCCAACTATGGCTACACCTTC. Its translation is CASSLGGAANYGYTF.